This TCR beta chain is from a study of T cells in Graves' hyperthyroidism and ophthalmopathy. Study overall: Blood from the periphery was taken at initial diagnosis, before any treatment.

There were TCR beta CDR3 regions amplified from RNA transcripts. With the HTBI primer set, the TCR CDR3 went through a first round of RT-PCR. MiXCR, run by TCRdb on the multiplex PCR reads, gives a single entry per CDR3 protein. The sample shows roughly 500,000 distinct CDR3 sequences, 15% to 20% of them seen only once. Exclusion criteria comprised uncontrolled infection, other autoimmune disease, pregnancy or lactation. Clinicians diagnosed patients from clinical symptoms, serum thyroxine and TRAb, thyroid ultrasound and orbital computed tomography. The sequence was collected from a woman aged 30 to 39 with Graves' ophthalmopathy. The sample was blood.

CDR3 amino acids: CASDRGGLTQETQYF. Written as DNA, the CDR3 is TGTGCCAGCGACCGGGGGGGTCTTACCCAAGAGACCCAGTACTTC. The genes are TRBV7-2 and TRBJ2-5, with 8 bases aligning to TRBD2. Germline assignment: CDR1 SGHTA and CDR2 FQGNSA. The CDR3 loop spans 15 amino acids. V was clipped by 8 bases and J by 1 base; unmatched bases: 9.